This entry is about one T cell receptor beta chain. Its cognate antigen is unknown. Repertoires were generated with immunoSEQ multiplex PCR, while TCRdb's copy carries only in-frame clones and drops some. This table holds some 120,000 clones, about 79% found once. This CDR3 contains 15 residues. V shed 5 bases and J shed 1 base, with 17 bases lying between them. Germline-derived CDR1 and CDR2 are GTSNPN and SVGIG (reference sequence). The sample is drawn from a study of T cell responses to AZD1222 COVID-19 vaccine. Overall study findings and caveats: Samples come after the peak T cell response, not at day 14. Spike-specific TCR breadth rose after two AZD1222 doses, and depth rose as well.

The sample in question was peripheral blood, obtained 28 days after the second AZD1222 dose. This TCR was sampled from an adult who received the AZD1222 COVID-19 vaccine. The chain couples TRBV30 to TRBJ1-2; D perhaps matches TRBD1 (6 bases). The CDR3 DNA reads as TGTGCCTGGGGTCAACACAGGACAGTTAACTATGGCTACACCTTC. This encodes CAWGQHRTVNYGYTF.